Below, 5 T cell receptor beta chains from the same sample are listed, as sequenced in a study of tumor and adjacent non-tumor tissue in lung cancer. The template was RNA from unsorted bulk tissue. TCRbeta libraries were built with three rounds of nested PCR, modified from ARM-PCR. One entry per CDR3 protein results from TCRdb running MiXCR on the multiplex PCR reads. The sample lists roughly 200,000 distinct CDR3 sequences, less than 80% occurring once. Sequenced sample: lung tumor tissue. Source of these receptors: a man in his sixties with non-small cell lung cancer.

Comments on this clonotype: Possible read error: a much larger clone is one base away. V usage is TRBV28 and J usage is TRBJ1-4; maybe TRBD1 (5 bases). The CDR3 consists of 15 residues. V lost 5 bases and J lost 5, with 15 bases in between. Germline V lookup: CDR1 MDHEN, CDR2 SYDVKM. CDR3 region: CASSQQAALNEKLFF. The CDR3 nucleotides are TGTGCCAGCAGTCAACAGGCGGCCCTAAATGAAAAACTGTTTTTT.

Details on this clonotype: A much more abundant neighbour one base away suggests this may be a read error. The V call is TRBV6-2 or TRBV6-3, the J call TRBJ2-2; D is possibly TRBD1 (6 bases). The CDR3 extends over 14 amino acids. The germline V gene has CDR1 MNHEY and CDR2 SVGEGT. The CDR3 bases are TGTGCCAGCAGTACCCAACAGGGAGCCGGGGATCTGTTTTTT. Its protein is CASSTQQGAGDLFF.

The chain is built from TRBV6-6 and TRBJ1-6, with a possible D match to TRBD1 (5 bases). The CDR3 spans 18 residues. The V gene lost 6 bases and the J gene lost 10 bases, with 28 bases spanning the gap. Germline-derived CDR1 and CDR2 are MNHNY and SVGAGI (reference sequence). CDR3 sequence: CASSPRRPGRRMSSPLHF. CDR3 bases: TGTGCCAGCAGCCCACGACGACCGGGACGGAGAATGTCGTCACCCCTCCACTTT.

The rearrangement links TRBV6-2 or TRBV6-3 to TRBJ2-7, with 8 positions matching TRBD1. The germline gives CDR1 MNHEY, CDR2 SVGEGT. With V trimmed by 8 bases and J by 3 bases, 3 bases remained unmatched. The CDR3 spans 12 residues. The CDR3 DNA reads as TGTGCCAGCCCCGGGACAGGCTACGAGCAGTACTTC. It encodes CASPGTGYEQYF.

In regard to this clonotype: The junction departs from germline at one end; a sequencing error may be responsible. The chain couples TRBV5-1 to TRBJ2-6, with a possible D match to TRBD1 (5 bases). The V gene's germline CDR1 is SGHRS and CDR2 YFSETQ. The CDR3 consists of 14 residues. The CDR3 protein is CASSLIAGANVPTF. The CDR3 DNA reads as TGCGCCAGCAGCTTAATAGCTGGGGCCAACGTCCCGACTTTC. The variable domain in full, completed from reference TRBV5-1 and TRBJ2-6, reads KAGVTQTPRYLIKTRGQQVTLSCSPISGHRSVSWYQQTPGQGLQFLFEYFSETQRNKGNFPGRFSGRQFSNSRSEMNVSTLELGDSALYLCASSLIAGANVPTFGAGSRLTVL.